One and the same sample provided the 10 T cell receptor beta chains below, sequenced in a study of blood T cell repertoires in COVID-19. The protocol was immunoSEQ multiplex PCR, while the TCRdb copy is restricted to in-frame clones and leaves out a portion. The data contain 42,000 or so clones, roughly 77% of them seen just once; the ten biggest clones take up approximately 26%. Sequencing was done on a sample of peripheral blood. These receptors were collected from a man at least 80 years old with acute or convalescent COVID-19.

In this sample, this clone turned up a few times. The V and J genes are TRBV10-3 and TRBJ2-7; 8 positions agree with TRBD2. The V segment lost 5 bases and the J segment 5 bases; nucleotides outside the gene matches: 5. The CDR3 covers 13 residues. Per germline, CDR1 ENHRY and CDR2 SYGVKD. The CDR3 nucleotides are TGTGCCATCAGTCCGGGACTAGACGACGAGCAGTACTTC. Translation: CAISPGLDDEQYF.

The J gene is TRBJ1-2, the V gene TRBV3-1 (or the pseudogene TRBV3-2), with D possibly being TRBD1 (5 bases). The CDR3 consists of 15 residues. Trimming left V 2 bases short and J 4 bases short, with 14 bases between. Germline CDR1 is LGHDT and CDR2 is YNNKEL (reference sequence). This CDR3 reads CASSQSTGQGYGYTF. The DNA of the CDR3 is TGTGCCAGCAGCCAATCTACAGGACAAGGCTATGGCTACACCTTC.

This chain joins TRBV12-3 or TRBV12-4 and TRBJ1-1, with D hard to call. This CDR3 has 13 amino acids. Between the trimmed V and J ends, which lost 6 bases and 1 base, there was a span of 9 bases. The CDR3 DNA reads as TGTGCCAGCAGAGTCACAGAGAACACTGAAGCTTTCTTT. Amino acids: CASRVTENTEAFF.

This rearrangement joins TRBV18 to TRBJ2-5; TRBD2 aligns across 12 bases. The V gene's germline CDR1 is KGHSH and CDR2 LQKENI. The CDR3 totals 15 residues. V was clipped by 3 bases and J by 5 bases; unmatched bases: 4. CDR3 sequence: CASSPYGLAGETQYF. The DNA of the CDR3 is TGTGCCAGCTCACCCTACGGACTAGCGGGGGAGACCCAGTACTTC.

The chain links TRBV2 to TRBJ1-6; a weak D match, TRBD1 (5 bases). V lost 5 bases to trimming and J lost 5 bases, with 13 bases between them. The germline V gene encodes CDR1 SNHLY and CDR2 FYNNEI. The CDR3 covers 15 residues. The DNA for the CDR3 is TGTGCCAGCAGTCTCTGGACACCAGATAATTCACCCCTCCACTTT. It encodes CASSLWTPDNSPLHF.

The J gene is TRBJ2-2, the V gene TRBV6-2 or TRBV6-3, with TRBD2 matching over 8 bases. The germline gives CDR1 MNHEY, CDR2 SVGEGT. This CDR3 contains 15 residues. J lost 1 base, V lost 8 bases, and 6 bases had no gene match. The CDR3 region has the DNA TGTGCCAGCTGCCTAGCGGGCCTGAACACCGGGGAGCTGTTTTTT. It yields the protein CASCLAGLNTGELFF.

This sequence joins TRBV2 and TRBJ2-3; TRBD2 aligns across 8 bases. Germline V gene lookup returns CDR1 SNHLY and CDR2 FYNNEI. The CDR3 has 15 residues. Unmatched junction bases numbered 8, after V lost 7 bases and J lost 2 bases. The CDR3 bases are TGTGCCAGCAACGGGGCGGGGGGAATCACAGATACGCAGTATTTT. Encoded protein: CASNGAGGITDTQYF.

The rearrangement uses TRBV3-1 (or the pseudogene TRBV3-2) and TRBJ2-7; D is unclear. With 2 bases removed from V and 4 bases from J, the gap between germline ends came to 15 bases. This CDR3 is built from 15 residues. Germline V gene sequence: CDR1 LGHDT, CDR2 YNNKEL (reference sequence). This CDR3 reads CASSQRGSFVYEQYF. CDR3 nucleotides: TGTGCCAGCAGCCAACGCGGTAGCTTCGTATACGAGCAGTACTTC.

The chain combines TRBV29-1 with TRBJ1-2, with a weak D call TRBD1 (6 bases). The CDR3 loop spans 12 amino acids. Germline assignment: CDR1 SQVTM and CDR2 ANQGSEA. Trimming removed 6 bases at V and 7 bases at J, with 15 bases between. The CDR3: CSVRAGDGGYTF. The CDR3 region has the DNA TGCAGCGTCAGAGCAGGGGACGGTGGCTACACCTTC.

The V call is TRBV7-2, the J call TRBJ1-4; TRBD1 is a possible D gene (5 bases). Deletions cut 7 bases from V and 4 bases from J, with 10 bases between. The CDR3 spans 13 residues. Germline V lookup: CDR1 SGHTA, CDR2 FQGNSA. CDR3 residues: CASKPGVNEKLFF. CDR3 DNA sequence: TGTGCCAGCAAACCGGGGGTTAATGAAAAACTGTTTTTT.